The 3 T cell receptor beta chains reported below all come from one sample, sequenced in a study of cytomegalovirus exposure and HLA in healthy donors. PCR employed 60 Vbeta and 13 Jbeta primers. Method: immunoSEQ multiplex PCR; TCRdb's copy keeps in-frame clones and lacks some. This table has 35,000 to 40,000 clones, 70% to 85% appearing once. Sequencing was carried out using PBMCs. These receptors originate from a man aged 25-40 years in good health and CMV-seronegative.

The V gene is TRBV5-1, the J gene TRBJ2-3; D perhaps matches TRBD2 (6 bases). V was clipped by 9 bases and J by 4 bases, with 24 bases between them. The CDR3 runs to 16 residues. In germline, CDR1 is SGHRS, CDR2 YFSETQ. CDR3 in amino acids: CATRVSGPSAADTQYF. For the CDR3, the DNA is TGCGCCACCCGCGTGAGCGGGCCATCCGCGGCAGATACGCAGTATTTT.

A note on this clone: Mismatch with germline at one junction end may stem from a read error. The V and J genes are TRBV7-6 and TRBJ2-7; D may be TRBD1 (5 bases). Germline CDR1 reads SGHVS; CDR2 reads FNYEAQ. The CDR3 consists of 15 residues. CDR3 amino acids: CASSLPPGPSYEQCF. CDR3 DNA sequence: TGTGCCAGCAGCTTACCGCCAGGGCCCTCCTACGAGCAGTGCTTC.

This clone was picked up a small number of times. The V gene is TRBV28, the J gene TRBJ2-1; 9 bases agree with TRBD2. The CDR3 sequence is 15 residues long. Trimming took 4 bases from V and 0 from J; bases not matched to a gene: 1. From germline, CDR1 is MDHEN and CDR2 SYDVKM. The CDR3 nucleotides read TGTGCCAGCAGTTCTAGCGGGGTCTCCTACAATGAGCAGTTCTTC. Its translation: CASSSSGVSYNEQFF.